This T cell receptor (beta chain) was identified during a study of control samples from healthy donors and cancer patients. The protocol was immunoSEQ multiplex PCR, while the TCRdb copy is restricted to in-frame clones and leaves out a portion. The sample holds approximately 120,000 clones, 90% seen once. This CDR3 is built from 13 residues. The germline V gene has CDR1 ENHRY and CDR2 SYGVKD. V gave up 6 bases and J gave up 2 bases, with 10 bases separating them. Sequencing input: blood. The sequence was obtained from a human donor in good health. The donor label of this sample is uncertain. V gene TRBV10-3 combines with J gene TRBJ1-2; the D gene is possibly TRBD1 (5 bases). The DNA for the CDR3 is TGTGCCATCAGGGGGGTCGGAAACTATGGCTACACCTTC. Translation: CAIRGVGNYGYTF.